The entry that follows covers one T cell receptor (beta chain) sequence. Its antigen remains unidentified. This entry belongs to a study of CD8+ T cells in alopecia areata. General observations from the study: Lesional scalp exceeded normal scalp in clonality, especially in alopecia totalis/universalis.

With 1 base removed from V and 2 bases from J, the gap between germline ends came to 12 bases. The CDR3 loop spans 17 amino acids. Per the germline V gene, CDR1 is MGHRA and CDR2 is YSYEKL. Treatment specified: oral pan-JAK inhibitor, 5-10 mg twice daily. Sequencing used cDNA as its template, made by extracting RNA and reverse transcribing it. TCRdb's table, derived via immunoSEQ multiplex PCR, lists solely in-frame clones and lacks some. The data show about 120,000 clones, about 50% seen once. The sequence came from a human donor with alopecia areata. Sample: CD4+ T cells sorted from blood, taken at week 4, from a patient treated with tofacitinib. The gene calls are TRBV4-1 and TRBJ2-6; tentative D call: TRBD1 (5 bases). Written as DNA, the CDR3 is TGCGCCAGCAGCCAAGCTGGCAGGGCCGCTGGGGCCAACGTCCTGACTTTC. It translates to CASSQAGRAAGANVLTF.